The present TCR beta chain was sequenced within a study of blood T cell repertoires in COVID-19. V shed 0 bases and J shed 6 bases, with 10 bases lying between them. CDR1 and CDR2 from the germline V gene are SGHDT and YYEEEE. The CDR3 is 13 amino acids. The protocol was immunoSEQ multiplex PCR, while the TCRdb copy is restricted to in-frame clones and leaves out a portion. The sample holds about 410,000 clones, roughly 86% seen once. Sequenced: PBMCs or T cells enriched from blood (not recorded which). The chain carries TRBV5-6 and TRBJ2-7; D call uncertain. This TCR derives from a woman aged 25 to 39 who had recovered from COVID-19. The CDR3 region has the DNA TGTGCCAGCAGCTTGGCTGGCCGATTCGAGCAGTACTTC. Amino acids: CASSLAGRFEQYF.